This T cell receptor beta chain originates from a study of Graves' ophthalmopathy and Graves' hyperthyroidism. RNA transcripts were the source from which TCR beta CDR3 regions were amplified. A first-round RT-PCR used HTBI primers, followed by a second-round multiplex PCR. TCRdb fed the multiplex PCR reads into MiXCR, producing one record per CDR3 protein. The table lists over a million distinct CDR3 sequences, around a third of them singletons. The CDR3 length is 15 residues. Trimming cost V 0 bases and J 7 bases, with 15 bases left between them. This clonotype was observed many times. Sequencing input: peripheral blood or thyroid tissue (not recorded which). The receptor comes from an adult man with Graves' hyperthyroidism. The chain recombines TRBV12-3 or TRBV12-4 with TRBJ1-1; a weak D match, TRBD1 (5 bases). Written as DNA, the CDR3 is TGTGCCAGCAGTTTAGCTGGATATGGAGGGGATGAAGCTTTCTTT. It yields the protein CASSLAGYGGDEAFF.